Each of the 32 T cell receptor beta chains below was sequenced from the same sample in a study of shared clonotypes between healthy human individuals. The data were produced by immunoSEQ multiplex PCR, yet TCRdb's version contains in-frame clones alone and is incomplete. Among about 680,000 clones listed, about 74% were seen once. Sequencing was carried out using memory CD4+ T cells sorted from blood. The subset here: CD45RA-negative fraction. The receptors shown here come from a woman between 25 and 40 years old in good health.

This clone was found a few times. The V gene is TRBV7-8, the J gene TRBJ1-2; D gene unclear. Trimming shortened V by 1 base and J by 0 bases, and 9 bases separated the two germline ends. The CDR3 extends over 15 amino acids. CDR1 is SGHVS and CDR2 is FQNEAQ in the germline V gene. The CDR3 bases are TGTGCCAGCAGCTTAGGTTCAGCTTCTAACTATGGCTACACCTTC. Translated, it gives CASSLGSASNYGYTF.

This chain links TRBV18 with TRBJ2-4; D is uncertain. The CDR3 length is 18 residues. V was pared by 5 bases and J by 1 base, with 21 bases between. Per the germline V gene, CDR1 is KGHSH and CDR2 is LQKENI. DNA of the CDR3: TGTGCCAGCTCATCTATCGGAGCCCTTTCTCCCGCCAAAAACATTCAGTACTTC. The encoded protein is CASSSIGALSPAKNIQYF.

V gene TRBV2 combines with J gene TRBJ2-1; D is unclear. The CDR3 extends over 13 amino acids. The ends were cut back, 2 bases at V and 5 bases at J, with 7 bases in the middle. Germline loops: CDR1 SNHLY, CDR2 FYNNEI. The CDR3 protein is CASSEWVNNEQFF. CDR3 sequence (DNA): TGTGCCAGCAGTGAATGGGTAAACAATGAGCAGTTCTTC.

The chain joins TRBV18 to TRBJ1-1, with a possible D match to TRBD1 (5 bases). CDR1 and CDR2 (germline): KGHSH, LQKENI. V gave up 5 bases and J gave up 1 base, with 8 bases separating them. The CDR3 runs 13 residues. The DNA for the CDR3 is TGTGCCAGCTCAGGGGGGAGGAACACTGAAGCTTTCTTT. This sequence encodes CASSGGRNTEAFF.

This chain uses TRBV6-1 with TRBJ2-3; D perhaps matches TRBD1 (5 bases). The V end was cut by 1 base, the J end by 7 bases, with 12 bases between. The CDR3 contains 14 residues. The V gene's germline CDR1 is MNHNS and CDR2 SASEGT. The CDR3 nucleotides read TGTGCCAGCAGTGAAGGTCCACAGGCCTATACGCAGTATTTT. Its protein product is CASSEGPQAYTQYF.

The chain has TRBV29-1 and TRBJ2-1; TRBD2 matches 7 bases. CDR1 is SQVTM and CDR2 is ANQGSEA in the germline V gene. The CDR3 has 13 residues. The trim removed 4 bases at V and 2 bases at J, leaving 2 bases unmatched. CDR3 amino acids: CSVGTSAYNEQFF. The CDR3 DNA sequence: TGCAGCGTTGGAACTAGCGCCTACAATGAGCAGTTCTTC.

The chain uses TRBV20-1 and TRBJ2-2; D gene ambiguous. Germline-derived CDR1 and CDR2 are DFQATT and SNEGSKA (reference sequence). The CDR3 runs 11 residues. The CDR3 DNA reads TGCAGCGCCGCTAGAGCCGGGGAGCTGTTTTTT. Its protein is CSAARAGELFF.

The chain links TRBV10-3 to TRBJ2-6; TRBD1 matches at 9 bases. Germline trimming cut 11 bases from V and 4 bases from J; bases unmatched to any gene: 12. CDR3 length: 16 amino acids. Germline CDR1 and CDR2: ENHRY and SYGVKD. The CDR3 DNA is TGTGCCGCGGCGCCGGGACAGGGATCCGGGGCCAACGTCCTGACTTTC. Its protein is CAAAPGQGSGANVLTF.

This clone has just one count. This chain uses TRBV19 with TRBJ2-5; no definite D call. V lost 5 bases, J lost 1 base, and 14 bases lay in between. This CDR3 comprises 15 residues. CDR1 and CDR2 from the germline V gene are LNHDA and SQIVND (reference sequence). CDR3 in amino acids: CASSRSWLPQETQYF. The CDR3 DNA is TGTGCCAGTAGTCGAAGTTGGCTACCCCAAGAGACCCAGTACTTC. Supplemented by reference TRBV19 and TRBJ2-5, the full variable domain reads DGGITQSPKYLFRKEGQNVTLSCEQNLNHDAMYWYRQDPGQGLRLIYYSQIVNDFQKGDIAEGYSVSREKKESFPLTVTSAQKNPTAFYLCASSRSWLPQETQYFGPGTRLLVL.

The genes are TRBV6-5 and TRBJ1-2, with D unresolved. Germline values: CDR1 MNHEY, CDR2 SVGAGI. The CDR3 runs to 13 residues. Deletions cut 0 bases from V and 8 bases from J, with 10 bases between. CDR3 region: CASSYSTAGGYTF. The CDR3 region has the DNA TGTGCCAGCAGTTACTCGACCGCCGGGGGCTACACCTTC.

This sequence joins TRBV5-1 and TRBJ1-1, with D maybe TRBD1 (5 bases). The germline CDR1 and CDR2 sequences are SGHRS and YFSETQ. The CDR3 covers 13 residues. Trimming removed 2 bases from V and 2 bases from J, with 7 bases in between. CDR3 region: CASSLQDNTEAFF. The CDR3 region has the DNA TGCGCCAGCAGCTTACAGGATAACACTGAAGCTTTCTTT. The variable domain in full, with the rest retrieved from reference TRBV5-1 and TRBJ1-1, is KAGVTQTPRYLIKTRGQQVTLSCSPISGHRSVSWYQQTPGQGLQFLFEYFSETQRNKGNFPGRFSGRQFSNSRSEMNVSTLELGDSALYLCASSLQDNTEAFFGQGTRLTVV.

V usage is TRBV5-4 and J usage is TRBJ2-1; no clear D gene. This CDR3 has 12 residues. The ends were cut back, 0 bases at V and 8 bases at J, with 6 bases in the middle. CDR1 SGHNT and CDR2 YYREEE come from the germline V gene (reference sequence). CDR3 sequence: CASSLGIDEQFF. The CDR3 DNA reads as TGTGCCAGCAGCTTGGGAATAGATGAGCAGTTCTTC.

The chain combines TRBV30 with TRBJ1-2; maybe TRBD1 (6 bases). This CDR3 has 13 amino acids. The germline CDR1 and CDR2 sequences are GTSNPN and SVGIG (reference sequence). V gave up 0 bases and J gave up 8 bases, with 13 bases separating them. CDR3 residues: CAWSVQGFGGYTF. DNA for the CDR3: TGTGCCTGGAGTGTTCAGGGGTTCGGAGGCTACACCTTC.

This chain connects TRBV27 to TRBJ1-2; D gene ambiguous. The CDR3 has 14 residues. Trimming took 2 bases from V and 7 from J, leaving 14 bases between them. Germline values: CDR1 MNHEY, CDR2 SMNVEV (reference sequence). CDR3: CASSLGQSVSGYTF. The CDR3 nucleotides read TGTGCCAGCAGTTTAGGGCAGTCCGTTAGTGGCTACACCTTC.

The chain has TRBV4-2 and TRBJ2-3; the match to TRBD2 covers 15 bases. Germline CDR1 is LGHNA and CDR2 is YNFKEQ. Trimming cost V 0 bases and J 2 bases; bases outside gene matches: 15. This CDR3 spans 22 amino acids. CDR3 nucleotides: TGTGCCAGCAGCCAAGATCGGACAAGGGGACTAGCGGGAGGCTCGTACACAGATACGCAGTATTTT. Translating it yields CASSQDRTRGLAGGSYTDTQYF.

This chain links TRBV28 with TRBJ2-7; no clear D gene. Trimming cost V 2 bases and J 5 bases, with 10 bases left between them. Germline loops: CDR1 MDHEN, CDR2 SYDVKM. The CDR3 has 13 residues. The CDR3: CASSLAAVHEQYF. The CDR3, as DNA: TGTGCCAGCAGTTTAGCGGCGGTCCACGAGCAGTACTTC.

CDR3: CASTATDRGNQPQHF. The CDR3 DNA reads TGTGCCAGCACCGCCACTGACAGGGGGAATCAGCCCCAGCATTTT. The chain combines TRBV2 with TRBJ1-5, with 9 bases identical to TRBD1. Per the germline V gene, CDR1 is SNHLY and CDR2 is FYNNEI. With V trimmed by 7 bases and J by 4 bases, 8 bases remained unmatched. CDR3 size: 15 residues.

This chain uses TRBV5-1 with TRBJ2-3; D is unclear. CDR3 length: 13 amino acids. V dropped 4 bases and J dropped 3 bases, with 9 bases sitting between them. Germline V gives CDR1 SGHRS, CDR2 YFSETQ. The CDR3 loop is CASSGPGTDTQYF. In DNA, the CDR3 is TGCGCCAGCAGCGGCCCTGGGACAGATACGCAGTATTTT.

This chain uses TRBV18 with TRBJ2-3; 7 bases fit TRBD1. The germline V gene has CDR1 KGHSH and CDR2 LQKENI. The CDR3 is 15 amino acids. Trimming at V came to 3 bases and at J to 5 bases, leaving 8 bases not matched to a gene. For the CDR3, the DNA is TGTGCCAGCTCACCTCAGACAGGGAGACAAGATACGCAGTATTTT. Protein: CASSPQTGRQDTQYF.

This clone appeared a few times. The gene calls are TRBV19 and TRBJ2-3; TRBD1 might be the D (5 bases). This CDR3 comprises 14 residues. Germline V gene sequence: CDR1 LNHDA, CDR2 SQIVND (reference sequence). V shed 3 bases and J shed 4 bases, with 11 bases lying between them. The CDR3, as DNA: TGTGCCAGTAGTATGCCCAGGGTGGCAGATACGCAGTATTTT. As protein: CASSMPRVADTQYF.

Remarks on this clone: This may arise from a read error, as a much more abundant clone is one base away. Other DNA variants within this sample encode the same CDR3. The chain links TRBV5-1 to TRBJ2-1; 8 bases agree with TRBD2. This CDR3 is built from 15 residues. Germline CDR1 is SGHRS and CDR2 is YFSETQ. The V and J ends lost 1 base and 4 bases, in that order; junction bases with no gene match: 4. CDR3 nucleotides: TGCGCCAGCAGCTTGTCCAGCGGGAGTTACAATGAGCAGTTCTTC. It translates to CASSLSSGSYNEQFF.

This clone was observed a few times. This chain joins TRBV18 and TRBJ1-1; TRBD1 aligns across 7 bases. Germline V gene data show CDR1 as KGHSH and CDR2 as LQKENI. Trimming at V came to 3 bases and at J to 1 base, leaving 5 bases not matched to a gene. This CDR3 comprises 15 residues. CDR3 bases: TGTGCCAGCTCACCCGCTGGACAGGAGAACACTGAAGCTTTCTTT. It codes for CASSPAGQENTEAFF.

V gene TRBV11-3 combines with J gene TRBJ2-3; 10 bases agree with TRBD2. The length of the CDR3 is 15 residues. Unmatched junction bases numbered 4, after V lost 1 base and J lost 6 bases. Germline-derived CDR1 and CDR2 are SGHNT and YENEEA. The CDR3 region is CASSLGLAGADTQYF. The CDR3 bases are TGTGCCAGCAGCTTAGGTCTAGCGGGAGCGGATACGCAGTATTTT.

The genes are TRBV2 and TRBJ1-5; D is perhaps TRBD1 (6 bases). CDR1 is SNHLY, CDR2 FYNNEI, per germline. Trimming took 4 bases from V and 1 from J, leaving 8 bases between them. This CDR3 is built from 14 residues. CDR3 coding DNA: TGTGCCAGCAGTGTAGGGGGGAGCAATCAGCCCCAGCATTTT. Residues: CASSVGGSNQPQHF. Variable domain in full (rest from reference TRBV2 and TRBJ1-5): EPEVTQTPSHQVTQMGQEVILRCVPISNHLYFYWYRQILGQKVEFLVSFYNNEISEKSEIFDDQFSVERPDGSNFTLKIRSTKLEDSAMYFCASSVGGSNQPQHFGDGTRLSIL.

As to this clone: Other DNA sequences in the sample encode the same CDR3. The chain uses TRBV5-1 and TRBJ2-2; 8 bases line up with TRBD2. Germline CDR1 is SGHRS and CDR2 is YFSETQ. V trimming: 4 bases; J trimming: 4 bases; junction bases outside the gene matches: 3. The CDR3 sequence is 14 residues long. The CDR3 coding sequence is TGCGCCAGCAGCCCAGGGACTAGCACCGGGGAGCTGTTTTTT. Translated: CASSPGTSTGELFF.

The CDR3, as DNA: TGTGCCAGCAGCTTAGGTTCAGGGGCTGGCTATGGCTACACCTTC. Encoded protein: CASSLGSGAGYGYTF. The rearrangement links TRBV13 to TRBJ1-2, with a weak D call TRBD1 (6 bases). This CDR3 is built from 15 residues. Germline-derived CDR1 and CDR2 are PRHDT and FYEKMQ (reference sequence). V lost 0 bases and J 4 bases, leaving 12 bases between the germline ends.

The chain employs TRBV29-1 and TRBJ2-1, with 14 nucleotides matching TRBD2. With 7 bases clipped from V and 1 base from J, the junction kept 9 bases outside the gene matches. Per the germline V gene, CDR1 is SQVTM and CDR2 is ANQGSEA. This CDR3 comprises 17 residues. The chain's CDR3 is CSARLAGGPRSYNEQFF. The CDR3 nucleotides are TGCAGCGCCAGACTAGCGGGAGGGCCTAGGTCCTACAATGAGCAGTTCTTC.

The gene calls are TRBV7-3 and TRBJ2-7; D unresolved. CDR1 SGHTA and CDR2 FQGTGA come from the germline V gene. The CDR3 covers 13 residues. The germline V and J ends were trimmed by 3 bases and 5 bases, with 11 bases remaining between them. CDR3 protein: CASSFMTGDEQYF. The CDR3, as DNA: TGTGCCAGCAGCTTTATGACGGGCGACGAGCAGTACTTC. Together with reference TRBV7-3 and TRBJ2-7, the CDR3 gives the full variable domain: GAGVSQTPSNKVTEKGKYVELRCDPISGHTALYWYRQSLGQGPEFLIYFQGTGAADDSGLPNDRFFAVRPEGSVSTLKIQRTERGDSAVYLCASSFMTGDEQYFGPGTRLTVT.

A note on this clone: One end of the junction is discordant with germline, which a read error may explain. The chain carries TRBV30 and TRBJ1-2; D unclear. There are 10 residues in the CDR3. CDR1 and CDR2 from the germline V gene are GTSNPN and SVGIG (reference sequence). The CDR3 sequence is CAWSVLEQHF. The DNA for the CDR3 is TGTGCCTGGAGTGTACTCGAGCAGCATTTC.

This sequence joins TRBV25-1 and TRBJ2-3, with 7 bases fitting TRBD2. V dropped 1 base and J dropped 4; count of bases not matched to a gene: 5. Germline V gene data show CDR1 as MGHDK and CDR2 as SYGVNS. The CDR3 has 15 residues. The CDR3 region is CASSESRGSSDTQYF. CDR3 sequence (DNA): TGTGCCAGCAGTGAATCGCGCGGGAGTTCAGATACGCAGTATTTT.

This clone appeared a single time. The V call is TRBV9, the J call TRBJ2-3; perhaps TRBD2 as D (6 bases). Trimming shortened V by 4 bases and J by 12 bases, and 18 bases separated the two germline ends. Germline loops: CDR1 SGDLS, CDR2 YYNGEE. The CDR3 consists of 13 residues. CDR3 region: CASSQGDFPTQYF. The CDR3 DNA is TGTGCCAGCAGCCAAGGGGACTTTCCCACTCAGTATTTT.

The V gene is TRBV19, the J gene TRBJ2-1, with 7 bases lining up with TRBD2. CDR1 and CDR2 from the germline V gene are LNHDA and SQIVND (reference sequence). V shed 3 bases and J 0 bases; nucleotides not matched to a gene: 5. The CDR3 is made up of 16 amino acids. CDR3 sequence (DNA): TGTGCCAGTAGTATTTGGCTAGCGGACTCCTACAATGAGCAGTTCTTC. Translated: CASSIWLADSYNEQFF.